The 14 T cell receptor beta chains below were found in one sample sequenced in a study of CXCR3-negative and CXCR3-positive naive CD8 T cells. The TRB libraries of cDNA were built by UMI-labeled 5' RACE. TCRdb processed the 5' RACE reads again and assigns one entry to each CDR3 protein, with no DNA. The table lists tens of thousands of distinct CDR3 sequences, with 10% in the top ten. The sequenced material came from memory CD8+ T cells from blood. Receptors were obtained from a human donor in good health. Some clones in this sample may be carry-over from other donors' samples.

This chain connects TRBV4-3 to TRBJ2-6. The CDR3 spans 15 residues. Germline loops: CDR1 LGHNA, CDR2 YSLEER. The CDR3 sequence is CASSQANSGANVLTF.

CDR3 loop: CASSQVRTDTQYF. V and J are TRBV4-2 and TRBJ2-3. Germline lookup yields CDR1 LGHNA and CDR2 YNFKEQ. CDR3 length equals 13 residues.

V and J are TRBV12-3 or TRBV12-4 and TRBJ2-1; TCRdb's D gene call, TRBD2, goes unchecked for lack of DNA. This CDR3 comprises 15 residues. The CDR3 sequence is CASSFSVAGEGEQFF.

The genes are TRBV6-5 and TRBJ2-1. This CDR3 spans 11 amino acids. The germline CDR1 and CDR2 sequences are MNHEY and SVGAGI. This chain's CDR3 is CASSYLDEQFF.

This rearrangement joins TRBV12-3 or TRBV12-4 to TRBJ2-4; TCRdb indicates TRBD1, and absent DNA this call remains unverified. CDR3 length: 14 amino acids. This CDR3 is CASSLLEGGNIQYF.

The V gene is TRBV7-3, the J gene TRBJ2-1; TCRdb returns TRBD2, unconfirmable since there is no DNA. The germline V gene encodes CDR1 SGHTA and CDR2 FQGTGA. The CDR3 extends over 14 amino acids. The CDR3 region is CASSPGPPGNEQFF.

V usage is TRBV20-1 and J usage is TRBJ2-6. Germline V CDR1 and CDR2: DFQATT, SNEGSKA (reference sequence). The CDR3 runs to 16 residues. The CDR3 sequence is CSARRPLSSGANVLTF.

The gene calls are TRBV27 and TRBJ2-2; without DNA, the TCRdb call of TRBD2 cannot be checked. Germline lookup yields CDR1 MNHEY and CDR2 SMNVEV (reference sequence). The CDR3 extends over 12 amino acids. The CDR3 loop is CASSTRAGELFF.

The CDR3 region is CASADRASGIDTQYF. The rearrangement joins TRBV7-3 to TRBJ2-3; TCRdb picks TRBD2, but there is no DNA to check that call. The length of the CDR3 is 15 residues. Per the germline V gene, CDR1 is SGHTA and CDR2 is FQGTGA.

The V gene is TRBV9, the J gene TRBJ2-7; the TRBD1 assignment by TCRdb is unverifiable without DNA. Germline CDR1 reads SGDLS; CDR2 reads YYNGEE. The CDR3 is made up of 15 amino acids. This CDR3 reads CASSVDVGTHYEQYF.

The gene calls are TRBV28 and TRBJ2-1; the TCRdb call, TRBD1, lacks DNA for checking. The CDR3 is made up of 16 amino acids. Germline V gene sequence: CDR1 MDHEN, CDR2 SYDVKM. The CDR3 region is CASSLDGATSYNEQFF.

The chain links TRBV6-6 to TRBJ2-7; TCRdb picks TRBD1, but there is no DNA to check that call. This CDR3 region has 12 residues. Per germline, CDR1 MNHNY and CDR2 SVGAGI (reference sequence). CDR3 amino acids: CASRRDIHEQYF.

This chain connects TRBV11-2 to TRBJ2-1; the D call of TRBD2 rests on TCRdb alone, since no DNA is present to check it. This CDR3 is built from 15 residues. Germline V gene sequence: CDR1 SGHAT, CDR2 FQNNGV. This CDR3 reads CASSDAGNQYNEQFF.

The chain combines TRBV29-1 with TRBJ2-2; TCRdb indicates TRBD1, and absent DNA this call remains unverified. In germline, CDR1 is SQVTM, CDR2 ANQGSEA. The CDR3 is 14 residues long. The chain's CDR3 is CSVRGQGVTGELFF.